These T cell receptor beta chains were read from a single sample in a study of blood T cell repertoires in COVID-19. Profiled with immunoSEQ multiplex PCR; TCRdb holds only in-frame clones, not every one. The sample includes about 140,000 clones, around 80% of them seen just once. The sample was peripheral blood. The receptor source for this set is an elderly man with acute or convalescent COVID-19. Each CDR3 is given with its conserved first and last residue. The D gene is left open where the match is weak. Size values are once, few and many counts, or a class for expanded clones, and some rows have none.

d_call | j_call | v_call | clone_size | cdr3_nt | cdr3_aa
TRBD1 | TRBJ1-2 | TRBV18 | once | TGTGCCAGCTCACCTAATCCGGGACAGGGGGCAGGTGGCTACACCTTC | CASSPNPGQGAGGYTF
NA | TRBJ1-1 | TRBV7-2 | NA | TGTGCCAGCAGCTTGAGGGGAGGAGGGAGCACTGAAGCTTTCTTT | CASSLRGGGSTEAFF
NA | TRBJ2-7 | TRBV6-6 | few | TGTGCCAGCAGTTACTCGGACAGAAACTACGAGCAGTACTTC | CASSYSDRNYEQYF
NA | TRBJ1-2 | TRBV18 | NA | TGTGCCAGCTCACAAAGTCCGGATGGCTACACCTTC | CASSQSPDGYTF
NA | TRBJ1-5 | TRBV3-1/TRBV3-2 | NA | TGTGCCAGCAGCCAAGATAATCGGGGTACGGGCCAGCATTTT | CASSQDNRGTGQHF
NA | TRBJ1-4 | TRBV9 | NA | TGTGCCAGCAGCTCCGGACTGGTGGCTAATGAAAAACTGTTTTTT | CASSSGLVANEKLFF
NA | TRBJ2-1 | TRBV5-5 | NA | TGTGCCAGCAGCTTGGCCCTCCCGAGCAGGCGAAGTCACAATGAGCAGTTCTTC | CASSLALPSRRSHNEQFF
TRBD2 | TRBJ2-3 | TRBV5-6 | NA | TGTGCCAGCAGCCTTCAGCGGGGGAATCAGTATTTT | CASSLQRGNQYF
TRBD1 | TRBJ2-7 | TRBV4-1 | NA | TGCGCCAGCAGCCAGGTTCCGGGACAGGGATCCCACGAGCAGTACTTC | CASSQVPGQGSHEQYF
NA | TRBJ2-5 | TRBV5-4 | NA | TGTGCCAGCAGTCGAAAAAAGACAGGTGGGGAGACCCAGTACTTC | CASSRKKTGGETQYF
NA | TRBJ2-5 | TRBV4-1 | NA | TGCGCCAGCAGCCAAGATCCCCAGGGTTCAGAGACCCAGTACTTC | CASSQDPQGSETQYF
NA | TRBJ1-5 | TRBV19 | NA | TGTGCCAGTAGTATAGGTGGGAGGCCATACAATCAGCCCCAGCATTTT | CASSIGGRPYNQPQHF
TRBD1 | TRBJ2-1 | TRBV18 | NA | TGTGCCAGCTCGCCTCCAATATGGGGACAGGGCTTTAATGAGCAGTTCTTC | CASSPPIWGQGFNEQFF
NA | TRBJ2-7 | TRBV2 | few | TGTGCCAGCAGTGAAGCGGTAGGGGTCTACTCCTACGAGCAGTACTTC | CASSEAVGVYSYEQYF
NA | TRBJ2-3 | TRBV3-1/TRBV3-2 | once | TGTGCCAGCAGGAGGACTGATACGCAGTATTTT | CASRRTDTQYF
TRBD1 | TRBJ2-5 | TRBV5-1 | NA | TGCGCCAGCAGGCCTACAGGGGCAGAGACCCAGTACTTC | CASRPTGAETQYF